In this sample, the clone carrying this TCR beta chain turned up a few times. Its specificity is unknown. The CDR3 covers 15 residues. From germline, CDR1 is SEHNR and CDR2 FQNEAQ (reference sequence). V lost 5 bases and J lost 1; bases outside the gene matches: 6. This entry is derived from a study of Graves' ophthalmopathy and Graves' hyperthyroidism. Findings and caveats of the study: Clonotypes were expanded in thyroid at above 0.001 frequency, and most also appeared in blood. The model's ophthalmopathy progression predictions had less than 71% sensitivity and less than 75% specificity.

CDR3 regions of TCR beta were amplified from RNA transcripts. Second-round multiplex PCR came after first-round RT-PCR with HTBI primers. One entry per CDR3 protein results from TCRdb running MiXCR on the multiplex PCR reads. This table holds 600,000 to 950,000 distinct CDR3 sequences, around 40% found once. Excluded: other autoimmune disease, uncontrolled infection, pregnancy or lactation. Someone took the PBMCs out of approximately 10 ml of fresh peripheral blood. This chain uses TRBV7-9 with TRBJ2-5; 8 bases agree with TRBD1. The source material was peripheral blood. This receptor was taken from an adult man with Graves' ophthalmopathy. The CDR3 region is CASSLGQAIQETQYF. The DNA of the CDR3 is TGTGCCAGCAGCCTGGGACAGGCGATCCAAGAGACCCAGTACTTC.